These 27 T cell receptor beta chains were all obtained from the same sample, sequenced in a study of cytomegalovirus exposure and HLA in healthy donors. The primer mix had 60 Vbeta and 13 Jbeta primers. Clones were sequenced by immunoSEQ multiplex PCR, and TCRdb holds only the in-frame ones, with some missing. The sample gives roughly 250,000 clones, about 83% of which show up once; roughly 2% is in the top ten. Sequenced input: PBMCs. These receptors came from a woman in her thirties or forties in good health and CMV-seropositive.

This clone was counted a single time. The chain joins TRBV7-2 to TRBJ2-7, with TRBD2 identical over 12 bases. Germline V gene lookup returns CDR1 SGHTA and CDR2 FQGNSA. V gave up 1 base and J gave up 12 bases; unmatched junction bases: 10. This CDR3 spans 15 amino acids. The CDR3 DNA reads TGTGCCAGCAGCTTAGATGCTAGCGGGAGGGCCAGGGTGTACTTC. This translates into CASSLDASGRARVYF.

The chain joins TRBV18 to TRBJ1-4, with TRBD1 identical over 7 bases. The length of the CDR3 is 14 residues. V was pared by 1 base and J by 8 bases, with 4 bases of the junction left unmatched. The germline gives CDR1 KGHSH, CDR2 LQKENI. In DNA form, the CDR3 reads TGTGCCAGCTCACCACAGGGGGCCGGGGAAAAACTGTTTTTT. This encodes CASSPQGAGEKLFF.

As for this clone: The same CDR3 can be traced to other DNA sequences in this sample. The chain employs TRBV2 and TRBJ2-2; 10 bases line up with TRBD2. Germline loops: CDR1 SNHLY, CDR2 FYNNEI. J lost 1 base, V lost 8 bases, and 4 bases had no gene match. The CDR3 consists of 15 residues. CDR3 bases: TGTGCCAGCCGGGGGACTAGCGTGAACACCGGGGAGCTGTTTTTT. It specifies CASRGTSVNTGELFF.

This chain connects TRBV19 to TRBJ2-1; 9 bases line up with TRBD1. The CDR3 loop spans 15 amino acids. Germline trimming cut 2 bases from V and 12 bases from J; bases unmatched to any gene: 11. The germline gives CDR1 LNHDA, CDR2 SQIVND (reference sequence). The CDR3 is CASSISGQGKRGQFF. CDR3 bases: TGTGCCAGTAGTATATCGGGACAGGGCAAGAGGGGGCAGTTCTTC.

V gene TRBV7-9 combines with J gene TRBJ1-5; 10 nucleotides line up with TRBD1. The V segment lost 5 bases and the J segment 0 bases; nucleotides outside the gene matches: 4. Germline V lookup: CDR1 SEHNR, CDR2 FQNEAQ (reference sequence). CDR3 length: 16 amino acids. The CDR3 loop reads CASSRGTGDSNQPQHF. CDR3 nucleotides: TGTGCCAGCAGCCGGGGGACAGGGGATAGCAATCAGCCCCAGCATTTT. Complete variable domain (other parts from reference TRBV7-9 and TRBJ1-5): DTGVSQNPRHKITKRGQNVTFRCDPISEHNRLYWYRQTLGQGPEFLTYFQNEAQLEKSRLLSDRFSAERPKGSFSTLEIQRTEQGDSAMYLCASSRGTGDSNQPQHFGDGTRLSIL.

This clone was seen a handful of times. This chain connects TRBV7-2 to TRBJ1-2; TRBD1 might be the D (5 bases). This CDR3 spans 14 amino acids. Per the germline V gene, CDR1 is SGHTA and CDR2 is FQGNSA. V lost 5 bases to trimming and J lost 5 bases, with 15 bases between them. The CDR3 DNA reads TGTGCCAGCAGCCCCTCCTCTGGGGGGTATGGCTACACCTTC. The encoded protein is CASSPSSGGYGYTF.

The chain combines TRBV11-3 with TRBJ2-7; 9 bases agree with TRBD2. The CDR3 is 14 residues long. V gave up 4 bases and J gave up 4 bases; unmatched junction bases: 5. Germline V gives CDR1 SGHNT, CDR2 YENEEA. The DNA for the CDR3 is TGTGCCAGCAGCTCGTGGGCGGGAGGGTACGAGCAGTACTTC. As protein: CASSSWAGGYEQYF.

This clone is a singleton in its sample. The chain uses TRBV25-1 and TRBJ1-6; D may be TRBD1 (6 bases). V lost 2 bases and J lost 9, with 17 bases in between. CDR3 length equals 16 residues. Germline CDR1 MGHDK, CDR2 SYGVNS. The CDR3, as DNA: TGTGCCAGCAGTGAAAAATGGTACAGGGAATCTTCACCCCTCCACTTT. Amino acids: CASSEKWYRESSPLHF.

The rearrangement uses TRBV6-1 and TRBJ1-5; D is undetermined. CDR1 and CDR2 from the germline V gene are MNHNS and SASEGT. The V gene lost 10 bases and the J gene lost 7 bases, with 14 bases spanning the gap. This CDR3 comprises 12 residues. In DNA form, the CDR3 reads TGTGCCACCAGATCCCCGGGACAGCCCCAGCATTTT. Its translation: CATRSPGQPQHF.

The rearrangement joins TRBV6-1 to TRBJ1-5, with TRBD1 matching 9 bases. This CDR3 has 15 amino acids. With 2 bases clipped from V and 7 bases from J, the junction kept 6 bases outside the gene matches. Germline-derived CDR1 and CDR2 are MNHNS and SASEGT. The CDR3 spells CASSELGDRAQPQHF. The DNA of the CDR3 is TGTGCCAGCAGTGAATTAGGGGACAGGGCCCAGCCCCAGCATTTT.

V gene TRBV15 combines with J gene TRBJ2-1; 10 nucleotides match TRBD1. Germline assignment: CDR1 LNHNV and CDR2 YYDKDF (reference sequence). Trimming cost V 8 bases and J 4 bases; bases outside gene matches: 11. The CDR3 has 16 residues. This CDR3 reads CATGPDRGRAYNEQFF. CDR3 in DNA: TGTGCCACCGGTCCTGACAGGGGGCGGGCATACAATGAGCAGTTCTTC.

The chain links TRBV7-3 to TRBJ2-7; D gene unclear. Germline V gene data show CDR1 as SGHTA and CDR2 as FQGTGA. Trimming shortened V by 5 bases and J by 0 bases, and 11 bases separated the two germline ends. The length of the CDR3 is 14 residues. DNA for the CDR3: TGTGCCAGCAGCCCCCAGCGCCGCTCCTACGAGCAGTACTTC. This codes for CASSPQRRSYEQYF.

The chain couples TRBV2 to TRBJ1-2; no reliable D call. V shed 6 bases and J shed 2 bases, with 10 bases lying between them. From germline, CDR1 is SNHLY and CDR2 FYNNEI. The CDR3 extends over 13 amino acids. The CDR3 sequence is CASRRGGNYGYTF. The CDR3 DNA is TGTGCCAGCAGAAGAGGCGGGAACTATGGCTACACCTTC.

The V gene is TRBV5-1, the J gene TRBJ1-2, with 7 bases that match TRBD1. Per germline, CDR1 SGHRS and CDR2 YFSETQ. V was pared by 0 bases and J by 9 bases, with 20 bases of the junction left unmatched. This CDR3 contains 18 residues. The CDR3 sequence is CASSLGYSGQNVFISYTF. The CDR3 nucleotides are TGCGCCAGCAGCTTGGGATATTCGGGACAGAATGTTTTTATTAGCTACACCTTC.

CDR3 nucleotide sequence: TGTGCCAGCAGCGCAGGGACAGACCTAGCCAAAAACATTCAGTACTTC. It is translated as CASSAGTDLAKNIQYF. This chain links TRBV7-2 with TRBJ2-4; 7 bases align to TRBD1. This CDR3 is 16 amino acids long. The trim removed 5 bases at V and 0 bases at J, leaving 7 bases unmatched. The germline V gene has CDR1 SGHTA and CDR2 FQGNSA.

The CDR3: CATSTLGQGSSPLHF. The CDR3 DNA reads as TGTGCCACCAGCACCCTAGGACAGGGGAGTTCACCCCTCCACTTT. The genes are TRBV15 and TRBJ1-6; TRBD1 matches 9 bases. Trimming cost V 4 bases and J 9 bases; bases outside gene matches: 7. The CDR3 is 15 amino acids. Per germline, CDR1 LNHNV and CDR2 YYDKDF (reference sequence).

In its sample, this clone was seen a few times. Germline is not matched at one junction end, which may reflect a read error. This chain links TRBV7-9 with TRBJ2-7, with a weak D call TRBD1 (5 bases). The CDR3 extends over 13 amino acids. The germline V gene has CDR1 SEHNR and CDR2 FQNEAQ (reference sequence). CDR3 nucleotide sequence: TGTTCCAGCAGCTCGAAGGGGCCCTACGAGCAGTACTTC. This translates into CSSSSKGPYEQYF.

The rearrangement joins TRBV6-1 to TRBJ1-5; possibly TRBD1 for D (6 bases). Germline values: CDR1 MNHNS, CDR2 SASEGT. The length of the CDR3 is 16 residues. V was pared by 0 bases and J by 6 bases, with 15 bases between. CDR3 amino acids: CASSEAQGLGGQPQHF. CDR3 coding DNA: TGTGCCAGCAGTGAAGCGCAAGGACTAGGGGGTCAGCCCCAGCATTTT.

The rearrangement joins TRBV11-2 to TRBJ2-7; D possibly corresponds to TRBD2 (6 bases). The germline gives CDR1 SGHAT, CDR2 FQNNGV. The V and J ends lost 1 base and 6 bases respectively, with 13 bases between them. The CDR3 contains 14 residues. The CDR3 DNA sequence: TGTGCCAGCAGCTTAGGTCCGGGAGAGACCGAGCAGTACTTC. Its translation is CASSLGPGETEQYF.

The chain joins TRBV9 to TRBJ2-5, with 9 bases identical to TRBD1. There are 13 residues in the CDR3. Germline loops: CDR1 SGDLS, CDR2 YYNGEE. After removal of 4 bases from V and 5 bases from J, the junction contained 3 bases not matched to a gene. The CDR3 DNA sequence: TGTGCCAGCAGCCCTGGACAGGGGGAGACCCAGTACTTC. Translation gives CASSPGQGETQYF.

The chain has TRBV7-2 and TRBJ2-7; 8 nucleotides agree with TRBD2. The CDR3 loop spans 15 amino acids. Germline lookup yields CDR1 SGHTA and CDR2 FQGNSA. After removal of 2 bases from V and 7 bases from J, the junction contained 10 bases not matched to a gene. This chain's CDR3 is CASSLPSGGGGEQYF. The DNA for the CDR3 is TGTGCCAGCAGCTTACCCTCGGGAGGGGGTGGGGAGCAGTACTTC. The entire variable domain, with the rest obtained from reference TRBV7-2 and TRBJ2-7, is as follows: GAGVSQSPSNKVTEKGKDVELRCDPISGHTALYWYRQSLGQGLEFLIYFQGNSAPDKSGLPSDRFSAERTGGSVSTLTIQRTQQEDSAVYLCASSLPSGGGGEQYFGPGTRLTVT.

The V call is TRBV2, the J call TRBJ2-5; TRBD1 agrees at 8 bases. Germline-derived CDR1 and CDR2 are SNHLY and FYNNEI. The CDR3 spans 14 residues. Trimming took 8 bases from V and 0 from J; bases not matched to a gene: 5. As DNA, the CDR3 is TGTGCCAGCTTGGACAGGGAGTACCAAGAGACCCAGTACTTC. Protein sequence: CASLDREYQETQYF.

In this sample, this clone turned up once. This sequence joins TRBV30 and TRBJ1-6, with 7 nucleotides matching TRBD1. The germline gives CDR1 GTSNPN, CDR2 SVGIG (reference sequence). CDR3 length: 15 amino acids. Germline trimming cut 4 bases from V and 6 bases from J; bases unmatched to any gene: 9. The CDR3 protein is CAWKRTEGANSPLHF. DNA of the CDR3: TGTGCCTGGAAGAGGACCGAGGGGGCTAATTCACCCCTCCACTTT. The full variable domain, its missing parts supplied by reference TRBV30 and TRBJ1-6, is SQTIHQWPATLVQPVGSPLSLECTVEGTSNPNLYWYRQAAGRGLQLLFYSVGIGQISSEVPQNLSASRPQDRQFILSSKKLLLSDSGFYLCAWKRTEGANSPLHFGNGTRLTVT.

Note on this clone: Within the sample, other DNA sequences also encode this same CDR3. V and J are TRBV7-2 and TRBJ2-7; D unclear. The germline V and J ends were trimmed by 1 base and 0 bases, with 10 bases remaining between them. Germline assignment: CDR1 SGHTA and CDR2 FQGNSA. The CDR3 has 15 residues. The CDR3 DNA reads as TGTGCCAGCAGCTTAGGAGGCGGCTTCTCCTACGAGCAGTACTTC. Translated: CASSLGGGFSYEQYF.

This clone was seen a single time. The genes are TRBV29-1 and TRBJ2-1; D remains unclear. V was cut by 0 bases and J by 0 bases, with 9 bases left in between. CDR1 is SQVTM and CDR2 is ANQGSEA in the germline V gene. This CDR3 is 15 amino acids long. The CDR3 region is CSVEEGVRSYNEQFF. The CDR3 DNA follows: TGCAGCGTTGAAGAAGGAGTCCGCTCCTACAATGAGCAGTTCTTC.

The chain couples TRBV27 to TRBJ2-2; no clear D. Germline CDR1 MNHEY, CDR2 SMNVEV (reference sequence). V was clipped by 5 bases and J by 1 base, with 11 bases between them. This CDR3 has 15 residues. In nucleotides, the CDR3 is TGTGCCAGCAGTCCCTTCCACGGGAACACCGGGGAGCTGTTTTTT. Residues: CASSPFHGNTGELFF.

The rearrangement joins TRBV5-1 to TRBJ2-3; 10 bases align to TRBD2. Germline values: CDR1 SGHRS, CDR2 YFSETQ. Trimming cost V 5 bases and J 11 bases; bases outside gene matches: 5. There are 12 residues in the CDR3. CDR3 protein: CASSPGTSVQYF. The CDR3 DNA is TGCGCCAGCAGTCCCGGGACTAGCGTGCAGTATTTT. The whole variable domain, filled in from reference TRBV5-1 and TRBJ2-3, reads KAGVTQTPRYLIKTRGQQVTLSCSPISGHRSVSWYQQTPGQGLQFLFEYFSETQRNKGNFPGRFSGRQFSNSRSEMNVSTLELGDSALYLCASSPGTSVQYFGPGTRLTVL.